The clone carrying this T cell receptor beta chain was seen ten or more times. This sample stems from a study of neoadjuvant anti-PD-1 for oral cavity cancer. Most PBMC samples had 400 to 550 ng input DNA in six replicates. Generated by immunoSEQ multiplex PCR, the TCRdb table keeps only in-frame clones and is missing some. The data contain some 61,000 clones, around 84% of them singletons. Time point of the sample: after neoadjuvant nivolumab, at surgical resection. Patients had HPV-negative, locally advanced oral cavity squamous cell carcinoma. The CDR3 is made up of 15 amino acids. CDR1 is MGHRA and CDR2 is YSYEKL in the germline V gene. The V segment lost 5 bases and the J segment 1 base; nucleotides outside the gene matches: 6.

The TCR sequence derives from a person aged 35-79 years with oral cavity squamous cell carcinoma. This chain joins TRBV4-1 and TRBJ1-1; 8 bases map to TRBD1. The starting material was PBMCs, obtained after nivolumab (anti-PD-1) treatment. The CDR3 coding sequence is TGCGCCAGCAGCGGTCACAGGGGGACGAACACTGAAGCTTTCTTT. The encoded protein is CASSGHRGTNTEAFF.